Shown below are 27 T cell receptor beta chains from a single sample sequenced in a study of T-cell reconstitution after alpha-beta-depleted transplantation in children. The TCRbeta library incorporated unique molecular identifiers. TCRdb reprocessed the PCR reads with MiXCR, giving one entry per CDR3 protein. The sample lists about 610,000 distinct CDR3 sequences, about 10% occurring once. The starting material was PBMCs from the stem cell graft donor, obtained from the stem cell graft. These receptor sequences come from a human donor who donated a stem cell graft to a child with acute myeloid leukemia.

This clonotype has more than one count but fewer than ten. This chain uses TRBV5-6 with TRBJ2-3; maybe TRBD2 (5 bases). The length of the CDR3 is 15 residues. Germline CDR1 and CDR2: SGHDT and YYEEEE. V lost 3 bases and J lost 0, with 11 bases in between. The DNA of the CDR3 is TGTGCCAGCAGCTCCCCGGGGTCTAGCACAGATACGCAGTATTTT. Translation: CASSSPGSSTDTQYF.

This clonotype showed up many times. This rearrangement joins TRBV7-9 to TRBJ2-1; D gene unclear. The CDR3 has 12 residues. Germline V CDR1 and CDR2: SEHNR, FQNEAQ (reference sequence). Between the trimmed V and J ends, which lost 3 bases and 10 bases, there was a span of 10 bases. The CDR3 nucleotides read TGTGCCAGCAGCTTGAACGGTTGGGAGCAGTTCTTC. It yields the protein CASSLNGWEQFF.

In its sample, this clonotype was seen a few times. The chain has TRBV20-1 and TRBJ1-3, with 7 bases that match TRBD1. The CDR3 is 15 amino acids. V lost 1 base to trimming and J lost 0 bases; unmatched junction nucleotides: 3. Germline loops: CDR1 DFQATT, CDR2 SNEGSKA (reference sequence). The CDR3 region is CSARGDSRSGNTIYF. The CDR3 DNA reads TGCAGTGCTAGAGGGGACAGCCGCTCTGGAAACACCATATATTTT.

This clonotype turned up a few times. This sequence joins TRBV9 and TRBJ2-3; 10 nucleotides align to TRBD2. This CDR3 is built from 15 residues. Trimming took 3 bases from V and 1 from J; bases not matched to a gene: 2. Germline CDR1 and CDR2: SGDLS and YYNGEE. In DNA, the CDR3 is TGTGCCAGCAGCGCTCTAGCGGGAGGCACAGATACGCAGTATTTT. This encodes CASSALAGGTDTQYF. Drawing the rest from reference TRBV9 and TRBJ2-3, the complete variable domain is DSGVTQTPKHLITATGQRVTLRCSPRSGDLSVYWYQQSLDQGLQFLIQYYNGEERAKGNILERFSAQQFPDLHSELNLSSLELGDSALYFCASSALAGGTDTQYFGPGTRLTVL.

The chain links TRBV30 to TRBJ2-7, with 9 bases aligning to TRBD1. Per germline, CDR1 GTSNPN and CDR2 SVGIG (reference sequence). Trimming took 2 bases from V and 4 from J; bases not matched to a gene: 9. The CDR3 is 15 amino acids. CDR3: CAWSMRGQGGYEQYF. CDR3 coding DNA: TGTGCCTGGAGTATGAGGGGACAGGGAGGTTACGAGCAGTACTTC.

At least ten counts were recorded for this clonotype. This chain links TRBV18 with TRBJ1-2; 12 bases map to TRBD1. The CDR3 is 17 residues long. Looked up from germline, CDR1 is KGHSH and CDR2 is LQKENI. After removal of 3 bases from V and 4 bases from J, the junction contained 9 bases not matched to a gene. The CDR3, as DNA: TGTGCCAGCTCACCGGTCCCGGGACAGGGGGCAGGCTATGGCTACACCTTC. Its translation: CASSPVPGQGAGYGYTF.

The chain combines TRBV29-1 with TRBJ2-2; tentatively, D is TRBD1 or TRBD2 (6 bases each). The V end lost 6 bases, the J end lost 5 bases, and 13 bases lay between the germline ends. Germline V gene sequence: CDR1 SQVTM, CDR2 ANQGSEA. The CDR3 contains 13 residues. The CDR3 DNA reads TGCAGCGTGTCAGAGGGGGGAACCGGGGAGCTGTTTTTT. Its translation: CSVSEGGTGELFF.

Many counts were recorded for this clonotype. The V call is TRBV15, the J call TRBJ2-1; 13 bases are a match to TRBD2. The CDR3 is 17 residues long. J was trimmed by 4 bases and V by 1 base; bases with no gene match: 4. Germline lookup yields CDR1 LNHNV and CDR2 YYDKDF (reference sequence). Written as DNA, the CDR3 is TGTGCCACCAGCAGAGGGACTAGCGGGAGCTCGTACAATGAGCAGTTCTTC. As protein: CATSRGTSGSSYNEQFF.

This clonotype was counted only a few times. J is TRBJ2-7 and V is TRBV4-2; 7 positions match TRBD2. CDR1 is LGHNA, CDR2 YNFKEQ, per germline. The length of the CDR3 is 16 residues. The junction had 8 bases not matched to a gene; V was cut back by 1 base and J by 2 bases. CDR3 loop: CASSQAVGAGPYEQYF. CDR3 nucleotide sequence: TGTGCCAGCAGCCAAGCTGTAGGAGCGGGACCCTACGAGCAGTACTTC.

The rearrangement links TRBV7-2 to TRBJ2-4; TRBD1 might be the D (6 bases). Germline-derived CDR1 and CDR2 are SGHTA and FQGNSA. The CDR3 totals 15 residues. Between the trimmed V and J ends, which lost 5 bases and 3 bases, there was a span of 14 bases. In nucleotides, the CDR3 is TGTGCCAGCAGCGCCCGACAGGTGGGCAAAAACATTCAGTACTTC. Protein sequence: CASSARQVGKNIQYF.

V and J are TRBV6-5 and TRBJ2-7; TRBD2 matches 10 bases. This CDR3 contains 17 residues. CDR1 and CDR2 (germline): MNHEY, SVGAGI. The trim removed 0 bases at V and 2 bases at J, leaving 7 bases unmatched. This chain's CDR3 is CASSYSIASGSPYEQYF. CDR3 nucleotide sequence: TGTGCCAGCAGTTACTCGATAGCTAGCGGGAGTCCCTACGAGCAGTACTTC.

This clonotype has ten or more counts. The chain is built from TRBV6-5 and TRBJ2-7; 7 nucleotides match TRBD2. There are 17 residues in the CDR3. J was trimmed by 3 bases and V by 2 bases; bases with no gene match: 13. Germline assignment: CDR1 MNHEY and CDR2 SVGAGI. The CDR3 sequence is CASSYRLSAGDSYEQYF. The CDR3 nucleotides are TGTGCCAGCAGTTACCGACTTTCCGCGGGAGATAGCTACGAGCAGTACTTC.

Ten or more counts support this clonotype. This CDR3 is CASSDSGSPYEQYF. DNA of the CDR3: TGTGCCAGCAGCGATAGCGGGAGTCCCTACGAGCAGTACTTC. The genes are TRBV7-8 and TRBJ2-7; 9 bases align to TRBD2. There are 14 residues in the CDR3. The germline V gene encodes CDR1 SGHVS and CDR2 FQNEAQ. V shed 5 bases, J shed 2 bases, and the junction held 4 bases outside the gene matches.

There are many counts of this clonotype. This chain joins TRBV12-3 or TRBV12-4 and TRBJ2-5; the match to TRBD2 covers 7 bases. V shed 0 bases, J shed 4 bases, and the junction held 5 bases outside the gene matches. The CDR3 has 15 amino acids. The CDR3 reads CASSLAGGPGETQYF. The DNA for the CDR3 is TGTGCCAGCAGTTTAGCGGGAGGGCCAGGAGAGACCCAGTACTTC.

This clonotype was seen ten or more times. The chain recombines TRBV7-8 with TRBJ2-7, with D perhaps being TRBD1 or TRBD2 (5 bases each). Germline CDR1 and CDR2: SGHVS and FQNEAQ. Trimming shortened V by 4 bases and J by 2 bases, and 18 bases separated the two germline ends. The CDR3 length is 16 residues. The CDR3 spells CASSSGTGTVTYEQYF. As DNA, the CDR3 is TGTGCCAGCAGCTCCGGGACCGGGACGGTGACCTACGAGCAGTACTTC.

Comment on this clonotype: At one of its ends the junction is not consistent with the germline gene, which may arise from a read error. This sequence joins TRBV5-6 and TRBJ2-3; D is perhaps TRBD2 (6 bases). This CDR3 has 13 residues. The V gene's germline CDR1 is SGHDT and CDR2 YYEEEE. The CDR3 spells CARSFGGADTQYF. Written as DNA, the CDR3 is TGTGCCAGGAGCTTCGGGGGAGCTGATACGCAGTATTTT.

This clonotype was picked up a small number of times. The rearrangement joins TRBV6-2 or TRBV6-3 to TRBJ2-6; D gene ambiguous. The length of the CDR3 is 15 residues. With 4 bases removed from V and 0 bases from J, the gap between germline ends came to 7 bases. Germline assignment: CDR1 MNHEY and CDR2 SVGEGT. The CDR3 DNA reads TGTGCCAGCAGTTCCCCTGCCTCTGGGGCCAACGTCCTGACTTTC. Residues: CASSSPASGANVLTF.

The chain joins TRBV20-1 to TRBJ2-3; D remains ambiguous. Germline assignment: CDR1 DFQATT and CDR2 SNEGSKA (reference sequence). The CDR3 has 13 amino acids. Trimming took 1 base from V and 4 from J, leaving 9 bases between them. CDR3 in amino acids: CSARATGSDTQYF. The DNA for the CDR3 is TGCAGTGCTAGAGCCACTGGGTCAGATACGCAGTATTTT.

The sample holds many counts of this clonotype. This sequence joins TRBV11-2 and TRBJ2-1, with 13 bases matching TRBD2. The junction had 9 bases not matched to a gene; V was cut back by 4 bases and J by 0 bases. CDR1 and CDR2 (germline): SGHAT, FQNNGV. The CDR3 is 19 amino acids. This CDR3 is CASSSGLAGPFSSYNEQFF. The CDR3 bases are TGTGCCAGCAGCTCGGGACTAGCGGGACCGTTTAGCTCCTACAATGAGCAGTTCTTC.

This clonotype was recorded at least ten times. This chain uses TRBV25-1 with TRBJ2-1; 13 bases match TRBD2. Germline V lookup: CDR1 MGHDK, CDR2 SYGVNS. This CDR3 region has 15 residues. Trimming took 3 bases from V and 8 from J; bases not matched to a gene: 4. The CDR3 nucleotides read TGTGCCAGCAGTGAGACTAGCGGGAGGTGGTATGAGCAGTTCTTC. Translated: CASSETSGRWYEQFF.

This clonotype was found a few times. This chain joins TRBV20-1 and TRBJ1-5, with 7 bases lining up with TRBD1. The CDR3 loop spans 17 amino acids. Trimming cost V 5 bases and J 0 bases; bases outside gene matches: 13. The germline gives CDR1 DFQATT, CDR2 SNEGSKA (reference sequence). DNA of the CDR3: TGCAGTGCTTTGATCGGGGGGACAGAGACTAGCAATCAGCCCCAGCATTTT. Amino acid sequence: CSALIGGTETSNQPQHF.

This clonotype was detected only a few times. The chain carries TRBV29-1 and TRBJ2-7; tentatively, D is TRBD1 (5 bases). V dropped 7 bases and J dropped 6 bases, with 16 bases sitting between them. Germline V gene lookup returns CDR1 SQVTM and CDR2 ANQGSEA. CDR3 size: 12 residues. The CDR3 DNA sequence: TGCAGCGCAGGGTGGCAGGGTGGCGAGCAGTACTTC. Protein product: CSAGWQGGEQYF.

This clonotype was seen at least ten times. The chain combines TRBV24-1 with TRBJ2-1; 7 nucleotides align to TRBD1. The germline CDR1 and CDR2 sequences are KGHDR and SFDVKD. The trim removed 3 bases at V and 0 bases at J, leaving 7 bases unmatched. CDR3 length: 17 amino acids. CDR3 sequence reads: CATSDPGQLSSYNEQFF. The CDR3 bases are TGTGCCACCAGTGATCCGGGACAGTTGAGCTCCTACAATGAGCAGTTCTTC.

This clonotype was detected many times. This rearrangement joins TRBV7-9 to TRBJ2-6; D assignment may be TRBD1 or TRBD2 (5 bases each). Germline V lookup: CDR1 SEHNR, CDR2 FQNEAQ (reference sequence). The ends were cut back, 3 bases at V and 1 base at J, with 13 bases in the middle. The CDR3 totals 17 residues. The CDR3 is CASSFSQGVSGANVLTF. The CDR3 DNA is TGTGCCAGCAGCTTCAGCCAGGGAGTTTCTGGGGCCAACGTCCTGACTTTC.

This clonotype turned up a few times. The rearrangement links TRBV5-5 to TRBJ2-3; TRBD1 matches 11 bases. After removal of 4 bases from V and 8 bases from J, the junction contained 12 bases not matched to a gene. The germline V gene has CDR1 SGHKS and CDR2 YYEKEE (reference sequence). This CDR3 has 16 residues. This chain's CDR3 is CASSIGQGAFLSTQYF. CDR3 DNA: TGTGCCAGCAGCATCGGACAGGGGGCGTTTTTGAGTACGCAGTATTTT.

This clonotype has a count of ten or more. The chain is built from TRBV10-2 and TRBJ2-7; D may match TRBD1 or TRBD2 (5 bases each). V was cut by 6 bases and J by 7 bases, with 22 bases left in between. The CDR3 extends over 15 amino acids. The V gene's germline CDR1 is WSHSY and CDR2 SAAADI. DNA of the CDR3: TGCGCCAGCAGAATCGGGACGGACGGCCGGGTTGAGCAGTACTTC. Encoded protein: CASRIGTDGRVEQYF.

This clonotype was picked up many times. V gene TRBV9 combines with J gene TRBJ2-3; the match to TRBD1 covers 7 bases. Germline-derived CDR1 and CDR2 are SGDLS and YYNGEE. This CDR3 spans 15 amino acids. Trimming at V came to 0 bases and at J to 1 base, leaving 2 bases not matched to a gene. Here the CDR3 DNA reads TGTGCCAGCAGCGTAGGAGGGACAGGCACAGATACGCAGTATTTT. It is translated as CASSVGGTGTDTQYF.